Listed below are T cell receptor beta chains from one sample, sequenced in a study of blood T cell repertoires in COVID-19. Assay: immunoSEQ multiplex PCR; the TCRdb copy retains only in-frame clones and omits some. The table records under 95,000 clones, 75% to 95% of them present only once. Sequenced sample: peripheral blood. These receptors were taken from a woman in her forties or fifties in a cohort sampled during active COVID-19. Each CDR3 is given with its conserved first and last residue. A D gene is named only where the DNA matches it firmly. Rows give clone size only sometimes, using once, few, many, or a class for an expanded clone.

>-|TRBJ2-7|-|TRBV18
TGTGCCAGCTCCCTTGTCCCAGGCGACGAGCAGTACTTC
CASSLVPGDEQYF
>TRBD1|TRBJ2-7|-|TRBV5-6
TGTGCCAGCAGCTGGGGACAGGGGCCTAGGGAGCAGTACTTC
CASSWGQGPREQYF
>-|TRBJ2-5|-|TRBV7-6
TGTGCCAGCAGCCCAGGCGCGGAGACCCAGTACTTC
CASSPGAETQYF
>TRBD1|TRBJ2-1|-|TRBV7-9
TGTGCCAGCAGCTTTCCGGGACAGGGGGGCGATGAGCAGTTCTTC
CASSFPGQGGDEQFF
>-|TRBJ2-7|once|TRBV30
TGTGCCTGGAGTTGGGATGGAGGGTACGAGCAGTACTTC
CAWSWDGGYEQYF
>-|TRBJ2-7|-|TRBV15
TGTGCCACCAGCAGAGTCCTCCAGAACGAGCAGTACTTC
CATSRVLQNEQYF
>TRBD1|TRBJ2-7|once|TRBV6-5
TGTGCCAGCAGTCAGCGGGACAGGGGCGAGCAGTACTTC
CASSQRDRGEQYF
>TRBD1|TRBJ1-1|-|TRBV4-1
TGCGCCAGCAGCCCCAAACCGACAGGGGCACATGAAGCTTTCTTT
CASSPKPTGAHEAFF
>TRBD1|TRBJ1-2|-|TRBV5-1
TGCGCCAGCAGCTCGGGGACAGGTCGAGGGACCGGCTATGGCTACACCTTC
CASSSGTGRGTGYGYTF
>-|TRBJ2-1|-|TRBV9
TGTGCCAGCAGCCGCCGGACTCCGGGCTATGAGCAGTTCTTC
CASSRRTPGYEQFF
>TRBD1|TRBJ2-1|-|TRBV2
TGTGCCAGCATGGGACAGGGTTTCAATGAGCAGTTCTTC
CASMGQGFNEQFF
>TRBD2|TRBJ2-1|-|TRBV7-8
TGTGCCAGCAGCTTAGGGACTAGCGTAGGAAGTGAGCAGTTCTTC
CASSLGTSVGSEQFF
>TRBD1|TRBJ1-4|-|TRBV7-9
TGTGCCAGCAGCGCGGACAGGGGGCTAGCTAATGAAAAACTGTTTTTT
CASSADRGLANEKLFF
>-|TRBJ2-1|-|TRBV6-2/TRBV6-3
TGTGCCAGCAGTTACTCCCAGGGGGGACTGAACAATGAGCAGTTCTTC
CASSYSQGGLNNEQFF
>TRBD1|TRBJ1-4|-|TRBV18
TGTGCCAGCTCACAAATGGCAGGGGGGAATGAAAAACTGTTTTTT
CASSQMAGGNEKLFF
>TRBD2|TRBJ2-1|-|TRBV9
TGTGCCAGCGGGGTAGCGGGGGGGCGTGATGAGCAGTTCTTC
CASGVAGGRDEQFF
>-|TRBJ2-3|-|TRBV4-1
TGCGCCAGCAGCCAAGCGAGTCAGGGGACCACAGATACGCAGTATTTT
CASSQASQGTTDTQYF
>-|TRBJ1-1|-|TRBV7-6
TGTGCCAGCGGCCCCAGGGGTACGGACACTGAAGCTTTCTTT
CASGPRGTDTEAFF
>TRBD1|TRBJ1-4|-|TRBV7-9
TGTGCCAGCAGCTCTGGACAGGGTGAAAAACTGTTTTTT
CASSSGQGEKLFF
>-|TRBJ1-1|-|TRBV7-3
TGTGCCAGCAGCTCGGGACAGAACACTGAAGCTTTCTTT
CASSSGQNTEAFF
>-|TRBJ1-3|-|TRBV4-1
TGCGCCAGCAGCCGGAACAGGCGGACTGGAAACACCATATATTTT
CASSRNRRTGNTIYF
>-|TRBJ1-1|-|TRBV18
TGTGCCAGCTCACCACAGGGGGCTGAAGCTTTCTTT
CASSPQGAEAFF
>TRBD1|TRBJ1-1|once|TRBV4-1
TGCGCCAGCAGCCAAGATTCAGGTCTCGGGACAGGGTTCCCTGAAGCTTTCTTT
CASSQDSGLGTGFPEAFF
>-|TRBJ1-2|-|TRBV4-2
TGTGCCAGCAGCCCCGAGGGGCGGGGCGCTGGCTACACCTTC
CASSPEGRGAGYTF
>TRBD2|TRBJ2-7|-|TRBV7-8
TGTGCCAGCAGCGATACTAGCGGATCCTACGAGCAGTACTTC
CASSDTSGSYEQYF
>TRBD2|TRBJ2-3|-|TRBV5-1
TGCGCCAGCAGCTTGTTCACTAGCGGTGGGCTAACAGATACGCAGTATTTT
CASSLFTSGGLTDTQYF
>-|TRBJ2-7|-|TRBV27
TGTGCCAGCAGCCCCGGGGGTAATCTGAACGAGCAGTACTTC
CASSPGGNLNEQYF
>-|TRBJ2-3|-|TRBV21-1
TGTGCCAGCAGCAACCCGGTAGTACAGGGAGTAACAGATACGCAGTATTTT
CASSNPVVQGVTDTQYF
>-|TRBJ2-3|-|TRBV18
TGTGCCAGCTCACCACAGGTGGGCCGAGATACGCAGTATTTT
CASSPQVGRDTQYF
>TRBD1|TRBJ2-2|-|TRBV5-1
TGCGCCAGCAGCTCCAGGACAGGGACCGGGCAGCTGTTTTTT
CASSSRTGTGQLFF
>TRBD2|TRBJ2-3|-|TRBV2
TGTGCCAGCAATTTAGCGGGAGCGTCAGATACGCAGTATTTT
CASNLAGASDTQYF
>TRBD2|TRBJ2-3|once|TRBV27
TGTGCCAGCAGTCCTGCGGGACTAGCGGGAGGGGGGGATACGCAGTATTTT
CASSPAGLAGGGDTQYF
>TRBD1|TRBJ1-4|-|TRBV5-1
TGCGCCAGCAGCTTGGCGGGGACAGCAAATGAAAAACTGTTTTTT
CASSLAGTANEKLFF
>TRBD1|TRBJ1-5|-|TRBV7-8
TGTGCCAGTTCTCGGGACAGGGAGCGGAATCAGCCCCAGCATTTT
CASSRDRERNQPQHF
>-|TRBJ1-2|-|TRBV28
TGTGCCAGCAGCCCGGACAGTAACTATGGCTACACCTTC
CASSPDSNYGYTF
>TRBD2|TRBJ2-1|-|TRBV3-1/TRBV3-2
TGTGCCAGCAGCCGCCCCGATGGGAGCGGGAGAGGTAATGAGCAGTTCTTC
CASSRPDGSGRGNEQFF
>-|TRBJ2-3|-|TRBV5-4
TGTGCCAGCAGCTTGAAGAAGCGGCGGGGGCCTAGCACAGATACGCAGTATTTT
CASSLKKRRGPSTDTQYF
>-|TRBJ1-5|-|TRBV11-2
TGTGCCAGCAGCTCCGGCCTCCAGGTCGATCAGCCCCAGCATTTT
CASSSGLQVDQPQHF
>-|TRBJ1-2|-|TRBV11-2
TGTGCCAGCAGCTTAGAGGGTCTGGGCAGCTACACCTTC
CASSLEGLGSYTF
>TRBD1|TRBJ1-2|few|TRBV10-1
TGCGCCAGCAGTGAGCAAGTTCTTCCGGGACAGGCTAACTATGGCTACACCTTC
CASSEQVLPGQANYGYTF
>-|TRBJ1-2|-|TRBV10-1
TGCGCCAGCATACCAGGGGAAGGCTATGGCTACACCTTC
CASIPGEGYGYTF
>-|TRBJ2-5|-|TRBV5-4
TGTGCCAGCAGCTTGGGGGGGGGACAGGAACAAGAGACCCAGTACTTC
CASSLGGGQEQETQYF
>-|TRBJ2-7|-|TRBV6-5
TGTGCCAGCAGTTACCGGGGAGGGGGCTACGAGCAGTACTTC
CASSYRGGGYEQYF
>-|TRBJ1-5|-|TRBV4-2
TGTGCCAGCAGCCAAGATTCAGGGCGCAATCAGCCCCAGCATTTT
CASSQDSGRNQPQHF
>TRBD1|TRBJ2-4|-|TRBV5-1
TGCGCCAGCAGCTTTTTACCCCACGGGACAGGGGAAAACATTCAGTACTTC
CASSFLPHGTGENIQYF